Below, one T cell receptor (beta chain) is given with its context. The protocol was immunoSEQ multiplex PCR, while the TCRdb copy is restricted to in-frame clones and leaves out a portion. The sample includes approximately 120,000 clones, 65% to 90% of them seen just once. The source of the sample is a study of blood T cell repertoires in COVID-19. Whole-study context: Acute-phase and convalescent COVID-19 samples originated in the United States, Italy and Spain. T cells, B-cell-depleted T cells, or PBMCs supplied cDNA or gDNA.

CDR3 length equals 14 residues. With 4 bases clipped from V and 1 base from J, the junction kept 2 bases outside the gene matches. Looked up from germline, CDR1 is MNHNY and CDR2 is SVGAGI (reference sequence). This receptor was taken from a woman older than 75 with active or convalescent COVID-19. The chain joins TRBV6-6 to TRBJ1-1; 8 bases agree with TRBD1. The sequencing input was peripheral blood. CDR3 DNA: TGTGCCAGCAGTTTTCAGGGGGCGAACACTGAAGCTTTCTTT. It is translated as CASSFQGANTEAFF.